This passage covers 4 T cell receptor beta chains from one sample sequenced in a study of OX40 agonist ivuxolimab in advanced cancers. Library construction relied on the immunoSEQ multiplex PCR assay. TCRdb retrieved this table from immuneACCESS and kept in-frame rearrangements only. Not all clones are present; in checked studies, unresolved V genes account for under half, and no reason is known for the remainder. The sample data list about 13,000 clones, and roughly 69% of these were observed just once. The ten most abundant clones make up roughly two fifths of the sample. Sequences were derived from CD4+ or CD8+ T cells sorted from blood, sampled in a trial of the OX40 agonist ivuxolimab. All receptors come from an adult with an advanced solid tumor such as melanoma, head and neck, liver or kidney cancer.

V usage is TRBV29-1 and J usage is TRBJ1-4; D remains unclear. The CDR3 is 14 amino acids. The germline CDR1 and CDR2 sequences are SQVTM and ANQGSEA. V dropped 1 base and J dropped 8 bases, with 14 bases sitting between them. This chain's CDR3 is CSVEGGPVGEKLFF. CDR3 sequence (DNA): TGCAGCGTTGAAGGAGGGCCAGTCGGGGAAAAACTGTTTTTT.

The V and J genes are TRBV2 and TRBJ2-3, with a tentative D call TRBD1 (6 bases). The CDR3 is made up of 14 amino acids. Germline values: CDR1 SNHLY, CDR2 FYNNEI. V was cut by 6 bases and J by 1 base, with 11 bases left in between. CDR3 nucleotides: TGTGCCAGCAGGCGGGCAGGGGGCACAGATACGCAGTATTTT. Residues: CASRRAGGTDTQYF.

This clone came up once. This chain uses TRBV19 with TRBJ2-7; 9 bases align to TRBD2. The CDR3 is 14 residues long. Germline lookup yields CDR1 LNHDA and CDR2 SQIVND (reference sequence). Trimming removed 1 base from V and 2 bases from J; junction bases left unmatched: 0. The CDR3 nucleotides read TGTGCCAGTAGTATAGGCGGGAGGGCCTACGAGCAGTACTTC. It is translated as CASSIGGRAYEQYF.

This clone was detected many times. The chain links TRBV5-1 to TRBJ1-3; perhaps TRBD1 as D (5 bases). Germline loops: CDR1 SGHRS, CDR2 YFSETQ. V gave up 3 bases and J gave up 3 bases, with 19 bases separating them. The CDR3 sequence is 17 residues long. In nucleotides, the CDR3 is TGCGCCAGCAGCTCGTTCCATCAGGGCTCGGTTGGAAACACCATATATTTT. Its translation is CASSSFHQGSVGNTIYF.